This entry lists 25 T cell receptor beta chains sequenced from one sample in a study of OX40 agonist ivuxolimab in advanced cancers. Repertoires were generated with immunoSEQ multiplex PCR, while TCRdb's copy carries only in-frame clones and drops some. This sample has tens of thousands of clones; roughly four fifths occur once, and the top ten carry about 2%. Specimen: CD4+ or CD8+ T cells sorted from blood, collected in a trial of the OX40 agonist ivuxolimab. The origin of the receptors is an adult with an advanced solid tumor such as melanoma, head and neck, liver or kidney cancer.

The chain joins TRBV18 to TRBJ1-5; D ambiguous. The length of the CDR3 is 17 residues. The germline V gene encodes CDR1 KGHSH and CDR2 LQKENI. V gave up 6 bases and J gave up 2 bases, with 20 bases separating them. DNA for the CDR3: TGTGCCAGCTCGCCCACCTCCAAGGGATTCGGCAATCAGCCCCAGCATTTT. This gives the protein CASSPTSKGFGNQPQHF.

The rearrangement uses TRBV30 and TRBJ2-7, with 10 bases that match TRBD1. CDR3 size: 14 residues. From germline, CDR1 is GTSNPN and CDR2 SVGIG (reference sequence). J gave up 4 bases and V 0 bases, and 3 bases lay outside the gene matches. The CDR3 spells CAWSVRDRGYEQYF. CDR3 nucleotides: TGTGCCTGGAGTGTCCGGGACAGGGGTTACGAGCAGTACTTC.

This chain joins TRBV9 and TRBJ1-1; 8 bases map to TRBD1. The CDR3 runs 15 residues. Trimming took 5 bases from V and 0 from J; bases not matched to a gene: 6. CDR1 is SGDLS and CDR2 is YYNGEE in the germline V gene. This CDR3 reads CASRLMTGVNTEAFF. The CDR3 DNA is TGTGCCAGCAGACTAATGACAGGGGTGAACACTGAAGCTTTCTTT.

The V gene is TRBV7-8, the J gene TRBJ2-1; D might be TRBD2 (6 bases). V was shortened by 2 bases and J by 2 bases, with 7 bases between the two germline ends. Germline V CDR1 and CDR2: SGHVS, FQNEAQ. The CDR3 is 14 residues long. CDR3 DNA sequence: TGTGCCAGCAGCTTACCGGGGGCCTACAATGAGCAGTTCTTC. It yields the protein CASSLPGAYNEQFF.

This sequence joins TRBV7-3 and TRBJ2-3; D gene ambiguous. V gave up 5 bases and J gave up 6 bases, with 12 bases separating them. CDR3 length equals 13 residues. Germline CDR1 is SGHTA and CDR2 is FQGTGA. The CDR3: CASSAWTRDTQYF. The CDR3 nucleotides are TGTGCCAGCAGCGCCTGGACGAGGGATACGCAGTATTTT.

This sequence joins TRBV29-1 and TRBJ1-5, with 7 bases lining up with TRBD1. Germline CDR1 and CDR2: SQVTM and ANQGSEA. The CDR3 spans 13 residues. J lost 6 bases, V lost 6 bases, and 8 bases had no gene match. CDR3 DNA: TGCAGCGTACTGACAGGGCTAAGTCAGCCCCAGCATTTT. This gives the protein CSVLTGLSQPQHF.

This clone was found once. This chain connects TRBV5-4 to TRBJ2-7; no clear D. Trimming cost V 5 bases and J 0 bases, with 15 bases left between them. CDR1 and CDR2 (germline): SGHNT, YYREEE (reference sequence). This CDR3 is 15 amino acids long. The CDR3 spells CASRHIGSHSYEQYF. Here the CDR3 DNA reads TGTGCCAGCAGACACATAGGAAGCCACTCCTACGAGCAGTACTTC.

The rearrangement uses TRBV7-3 and TRBJ1-3; D perhaps matches TRBD1 (6 bases). Germline CDR1 SGHTA, CDR2 FQGTGA. The V and J ends lost 2 bases and 4 bases respectively, with 12 bases between them. The CDR3 extends over 15 amino acids. The CDR3 coding sequence is TGTGCCAGCAGCTTAGGGGACAAGGCCGGAAACACCATATATTTT. Protein sequence: CASSLGDKAGNTIYF.

The chain employs TRBV11-2 and TRBJ2-1, with 8 bases that match TRBD2. V trimming: 5 bases; J trimming: 4 bases; junction bases outside the gene matches: 7. This CDR3 has 15 residues. From germline, CDR1 is SGHAT and CDR2 FQNNGV. This CDR3 reads CASSRRAGEYNEQFF. CDR3 in DNA: TGTGCCAGCAGCCGTAGAGCGGGGGAATACAATGAGCAGTTCTTC.

The genes are TRBV10-2 and TRBJ1-5; D gene ambiguous. The germline V gene encodes CDR1 WSHSY and CDR2 SAAADI. Trimming cost V 3 bases and J 2 bases, with 5 bases left between them. The CDR3 runs to 13 residues. In DNA, the CDR3 is TGCGCCAGCAGTGACGGGGGCAATCAGCCCCAGCATTTT. Translated: CASSDGGNQPQHF.

This clone is termed medium-sized. V gene TRBV30 combines with J gene TRBJ2-7; D uncertain. CDR3 length: 15 residues. Trimming removed 2 bases at V and 0 bases at J, with 14 bases between. CDR1 and CDR2 (germline): GTSNPN, SVGIG (reference sequence). The CDR3 sequence is CAWSPIGAASYEQYF. CDR3 nucleotide sequence: TGTGCCTGGAGTCCTATAGGTGCGGCCTCCTACGAGCAGTACTTC.

The chain has TRBV4-1 and TRBJ1-1; D unclear. Germline CDR1 and CDR2: MGHRA and YSYEKL. The CDR3 consists of 16 residues. V lost 1 base and J 0 bases, leaving 12 bases between the germline ends. Here the CDR3 DNA reads TGCGCCAGCAGCCAAGGGAGGAACGACCTGAACACTGAAGCTTTCTTT. Amino acid sequence: CASSQGRNDLNTEAFF.

The J gene is TRBJ1-5, the V gene TRBV19; 9 bases are shared with TRBD1. CDR3 size: 18 residues. The germline gives CDR1 LNHDA, CDR2 SQIVND (reference sequence). J lost 4 bases, V lost 0 bases, and 10 bases had no gene match. CDR3 DNA: TGTGCCAGTAGTATAGATCAGTATCGGACAGGGGTAAATCAGCCCCAGCATTTT. Protein sequence: CASSIDQYRTGVNQPQHF.

This chain links TRBV5-1 with TRBJ1-2, with a possible D match to TRBD1 (5 bases). The CDR3 length is 13 residues. CDR1 is SGHRS and CDR2 is YFSETQ in the germline V gene. Between the trimmed V and J ends, which lost 4 bases and 6 bases, there was a span of 13 bases. The CDR3: CASSLLGPDGYTF. CDR3 bases: TGCGCCAGCAGCCTCTTGGGGCCGGATGGCTACACCTTC.

This clone has a single count. The chain is built from TRBV27 and TRBJ1-6; 9 nucleotides align to TRBD1. Trimming removed 5 bases from V and 6 bases from J; junction bases left unmatched: 5. The germline V gene encodes CDR1 MNHEY and CDR2 SMNVEV (reference sequence). The CDR3 runs 15 residues. The CDR3, as DNA: TGTGCCAGCAGTGGACCGGGACAGGGTAATTCACCCCTCCACTTT. Protein sequence: CASSGPGQGNSPLHF.

This sequence joins TRBV28 and TRBJ2-4; TRBD1 matches 7 bases. V shed 5 bases, J shed 8 bases, and the junction held 15 bases outside the gene matches. This CDR3 is built from 16 residues. In germline, CDR1 is MDHEN, CDR2 SYDVKM. CDR3: CASSPTGTARGDIQYF. The CDR3 DNA is TGTGCCAGCAGTCCCACCGGGACAGCTCGTGGGGACATTCAGTACTTC. Looking up the rest from reference TRBV28 and TRBJ2-4 gives the full variable domain: DVKVTQSSRYLVKRTGEKVFLECVQDMDHENMFWYRQDPGLGLRLIYFSYDVKMKEKGDIPEGYSVSREKKERFSLILESASTNQTSMYLCASSPTGTARGDIQYFGAGTRLSVL.

J is TRBJ2-1 and V is TRBV5-6, with a tentative D call TRBD1 (6 bases). The CDR3 covers 15 residues. Deletions cut 6 bases from V and 2 bases from J, with 15 bases between. Germline lookup yields CDR1 SGHDT and CDR2 YYEEEE. The CDR3 reads CASTPGHRPYNEQFF. The CDR3 DNA reads as TGTGCCAGCACTCCGGGACACCGACCCTACAATGAGCAGTTCTTC.

The gene calls are TRBV2 and TRBJ2-7, with D possibly being TRBD2 (5 bases). V was trimmed by 3 bases and J by 9 bases, leaving 24 bases between them. Germline CDR1 reads SNHLY; CDR2 reads FYNNEI. CDR3 size: 16 residues. DNA of the CDR3: TGTGCCAGCAGTGATGTGAGGGCAGGCCCCGCTCTATGGCAGTACTTC. Translating it yields CASSDVRAGPALWQYF.

CDR3 sequence reads: CASSGGQGRTYEQYF. In nucleotides, the CDR3 is TGTGCCAGCAGTGGGGGACAGGGGAGGACCTACGAGCAGTACTTC. The chain joins TRBV27 to TRBJ2-7; 10 bases agree with TRBD1. Losses at the gene ends were 5 bases for V and 2 bases for J; bases not matched to a gene: 6. This CDR3 has 15 residues. In germline, CDR1 is MNHEY, CDR2 SMNVEV (reference sequence).

The chain uses TRBV4-1 and TRBJ2-7; 9 bases fit TRBD2. V lost 1 base to trimming and J lost 2 bases; unmatched junction nucleotides: 6. The CDR3 sequence is 16 residues long. The V gene's germline CDR1 is MGHRA and CDR2 YSYEKL. CDR3 DNA sequence: TGCGCCAGCAGCCAAGTAGAAGGGACTAGCACCTACGAGCAGTACTTC. Amino acid sequence: CASSQVEGTSTYEQYF.

The chain uses TRBV2 and TRBJ1-4; the match to TRBD1 covers 8 bases. Germline CDR1 reads SNHLY; CDR2 reads FYNNEI. The CDR3 runs to 15 residues. V gave up 6 bases and J gave up 3 bases; unmatched junction bases: 6. The CDR3 sequence: CASRLDRGANEKLFF. CDR3 nucleotides: TGTGCCAGCAGACTAGACAGGGGTGCTAATGAAAAACTGTTTTTT.

The chain uses TRBV6-1 and TRBJ1-5; 10 bases are shared with TRBD1. This CDR3 has 14 amino acids. CDR1 and CDR2 (germline): MNHNS, SASEGT. V lost 5 bases to trimming and J lost 7 bases; unmatched junction nucleotides: 5. In nucleotides, the CDR3 is TGTGCCAGCAGTAGGGACAGGGGAATGCAGCCCCAGCATTTT. Protein: CASSRDRGMQPQHF.

The CDR3 bases are TGTGCCAGCTCACCAGACCTGAACACTGAAGCTTTCTTT. It yields the protein CASSPDLNTEAFF. The chain recombines TRBV18 with TRBJ1-1; D is undetermined. The CDR3 is 13 residues long. Germline V gene data show CDR1 as KGHSH and CDR2 as LQKENI. V lost 2 bases and J lost 0, with 4 bases in between.

This chain joins TRBV6-6 and TRBJ2-7; D could derive from TRBD1 or TRBD2 (5 bases each). CDR3 size: 12 residues. V lost 8 bases to trimming and J lost 5 bases, with 13 bases between them. Germline-derived CDR1 and CDR2 are MNHNY and SVGAGI (reference sequence). The CDR3 nucleotides are TGTGCCAGCGGCCTGGGGACCGACGAGCAGTACTTC. It specifies CASGLGTDEQYF.

The V and J genes are TRBV28 and TRBJ2-5, with TRBD1 matching over 9 bases. J was trimmed by 4 bases and V by 6 bases; bases with no gene match: 9. The germline V gene encodes CDR1 MDHEN and CDR2 SYDVKM. CDR3 length equals 15 residues. The CDR3 loop is CASRPGQGLVETQYF. CDR3 in DNA: TGTGCCAGCAGACCGGGACAGGGCTTGGTAGAGACCCAGTACTTC.